One and the same sample provided the 30 T cell receptor beta chains below, sequenced in a study of blood T cells in healthy people across ages. A second about 7 to 12 cycle PCR used barcoded and J-beta primers. MiXCR, applied by TCRdb to the 5' RACE reads, yields one record per CDR3 protein. The sample includes 700,000 or so distinct CDR3 sequences, roughly 20% of them seen just once. Sequenced: blood. These receptors were taken from a man between 65 and 79 years old in good health.

The J gene is TRBJ2-1, the V gene TRBV6-2 or TRBV6-3; 8 bases line up with TRBD2. The length of the CDR3 is 17 residues. The V gene's germline CDR1 is MNHEY and CDR2 SVGEGT. Trimming removed 2 bases from V and 7 bases from J; junction bases left unmatched: 13. This CDR3 is CASSYAAGTSPRNEQFF. For the CDR3, the DNA is TGTGCCAGCAGTTACGCCGCAGGGACTAGTCCCCGGAATGAGCAGTTCTTC.

J is TRBJ1-1 and V is TRBV12-3 or TRBV12-4, with a weak D call TRBD1 (5 bases). The CDR3 sequence is 15 residues long. V was clipped by 3 bases and J by 1 base, with 12 bases between them. This chain's CDR3 is CASSFWAGRNTEAFF. In DNA form, the CDR3 reads TGTGCCAGCAGTTTTTGGGCAGGGAGGAACACTGAAGCTTTCTTT.

V gene TRBV9 combines with J gene TRBJ2-3, with TRBD2 as a possible D gene (6 bases). The germline V and J ends were trimmed by 4 bases and 2 bases, with 17 bases remaining between them. The CDR3 is made up of 16 amino acids. Germline V CDR1 and CDR2: SGDLS, YYNGEE. The CDR3 DNA follows: TGTGCCAGCAGCTTCTTAGGGAGCGGGTTCACAGATACGCAGTATTTT. It yields the protein CASSFLGSGFTDTQYF.

The V gene is TRBV3-1, the J gene TRBJ2-1; 12 bases line up with TRBD2. Germline V CDR1 and CDR2: LGHDT, YNNKEL (reference sequence). There are 15 residues in the CDR3. The ends lost 5 bases at V and 6 bases at J; junction bases unmatched: 5. CDR3 region: CASSARLAGVNEQFF. CDR3 coding DNA: TGTGCCAGCAGCGCACGACTAGCGGGAGTCAATGAGCAGTTCTTC.

The rearrangement links TRBV29-1 to TRBJ1-1; tentative D call: TRBD1 (5 bases). This CDR3 is 15 amino acids long. Germline CDR1 is SQVTM and CDR2 is ANQGSEA. V gave up 6 bases and J gave up 2 bases, with 19 bases separating them. CDR3 in DNA: TGCAGCGTCGGACTTCTTGGGGACGGTAACACTGAAGCTTTCTTT. Translating it yields CSVGLLGDGNTEAFF.

This clonotype was counted only a few times. The rearrangement links TRBV13 to TRBJ2-1; 7 bases are a match to TRBD2. The last part of the DNA fits TRBJ2-5 better; the J call may be wrong. This CDR3 has 17 residues. Germline CDR1 PRHDT, CDR2 FYEKMQ (reference sequence). The CDR3 region is CASSSRVPWEGRETQYF. The CDR3 nucleotides are TGTGCCAGCAGCTCTAGGGTTCCTTGGGAGGGTCGGGAGACCCAGTACTTC.

This clonotype was recorded a few times. This chain joins TRBV5-1 and TRBJ2-7; possible D gene TRBD1, 5 bases. The V end was cut by 4 bases, the J end by 5 bases, with 22 bases between. Germline-derived CDR1 and CDR2 are SGHRS and YFSETQ. The CDR3 runs 16 residues. The CDR3 nucleotides read TGCGCCAGCAGCCTGAATCGTGGAAGGGGATTTCACGAGCAGTACTTC. Amino acids: CASSLNRGRGFHEQYF.

This clonotype came up a few times. V is TRBV28 and J is TRBJ2-7; D not certain. Looked up from germline, CDR1 is MDHEN and CDR2 is SYDVKM. This CDR3 spans 14 amino acids. Trimming shortened V by 2 bases and J by 0 bases, and 8 bases separated the two germline ends. CDR3 coding DNA: TGTGCCAGCAGTTTAACGGCAAGCTCCTACGAGCAGTACTTC. This codes for CASSLTASSYEQYF.

The chain joins TRBV15 to TRBJ2-7, with a possible D match to TRBD1 (5 bases). V dropped 2 bases and J dropped 4 bases, with 12 bases sitting between them. The CDR3 length is 14 residues. The germline CDR1 and CDR2 sequences are LNHNV and YYDKDF (reference sequence). The CDR3 DNA reads as TGTGCCACCAGCAGACAGGGTGATTTGTACGAGCAGTACTTC. Protein sequence: CATSRQGDLYEQYF.

The V and J genes are TRBV12-3 or TRBV12-4 and TRBJ1-3; no clear D gene. V dropped 10 bases and J dropped 0 bases, with 13 bases sitting between them. CDR3 length equals 14 residues. The CDR3 is CANLGRRSGNTIYF. For the CDR3, the DNA is TGTGCCAACCTAGGACGCCGCTCTGGAAACACCATATATTTT.

This sequence joins TRBV4-1 and TRBJ1-2, with D perhaps matching TRBD1 (6 bases). Germline V lookup: CDR1 MGHRA, CDR2 YSYEKL. V was trimmed by 2 bases and J by 1 base, leaving 11 bases between them. The CDR3 loop spans 15 amino acids. CDR3 in amino acids: CASSQSNRDNYGYTF. The CDR3 DNA sequence: TGCGCCAGCAGCCAATCCAACAGGGATAACTATGGCTACACCTTC.

This clonotype was detected a few times. The V call is TRBV7-8, the J call TRBJ2-6; D unclear. V lost 2 bases to trimming and J lost 0 bases, with 8 bases between them. The CDR3 runs to 16 residues. Germline V gene lookup returns CDR1 SGHVS and CDR2 FQNEAQ. The CDR3 sequence is CASSLNRVSGANVLTF. The CDR3 DNA is TGTGCCAGCAGCTTAAATCGGGTCTCTGGGGCCAACGTCCTGACTTTC.

V gene TRBV7-9 combines with J gene TRBJ2-2; 10 nucleotides agree with TRBD2. Per the germline V gene, CDR1 is SEHNR and CDR2 is FQNEAQ (reference sequence). The CDR3 sequence is 19 residues long. With V trimmed by 5 bases and J by 0 bases, 12 bases remained unmatched. The CDR3 sequence is CASSRVSGGIFANTGELFF. Here the CDR3 DNA reads TGTGCCAGCAGCAGAGTTAGCGGGGGGATCTTCGCGAACACCGGGGAGCTGTTTTTT.

On this clonotype: The junction differs from germline at one of its ends, possibly a read error. V gene TRBV18 combines with J gene TRBJ1-2; the match to TRBD1 covers 9 bases. CDR1 and CDR2 from the germline V gene are KGHSH and LQKENI. The CDR3 contains 15 residues. This chain's CDR3 is CASSPSGTGNYGYTF. The CDR3 DNA reads TGCGCCAGCAGTCCATCCGGGACAGGGAACTATGGCTACACCTTC. Based on the CDR3 plus reference TRBV18 and TRBJ1-2, the full variable domain is NAGVMQNPRHLVRRRGQEARLRCSPMKGHSHVYWYRQLPEEGLKFMVYLQKENIIDESGMPKERFSAEFPKEGPSILRIQQVVRGDSAAYFCASSPSGTGNYGYTFGSGTRLTVV.

This clonotype has more than one count but fewer than ten. V and J are TRBV12-3 or TRBV12-4 and TRBJ2-3; 7 bases agree with TRBD2. The V and J ends lost 3 bases and 8 bases, in that order; junction bases with no gene match: 11. This CDR3 contains 15 residues. The CDR3 region has the DNA TGTGCCAGCAGTTTCCTAGCCGGGGGAGGGGCTACGCAGTATTTT. Protein: CASSFLAGGGATQYF.

V is TRBV18 and J is TRBJ1-4; 7 nucleotides align to TRBD1. With 3 bases clipped from V and 7 bases from J, the junction kept 8 bases outside the gene matches. The CDR3 runs 15 residues. Germline V gene lookup returns CDR1 KGHSH and CDR2 LQKENI. The CDR3, as DNA: TGTGCCAGCTCACCTCATAAAGGGGGCAGTGAAAAACTGTTTTTT. This gives the protein CASSPHKGGSEKLFF.

Only a few counts were recorded for this clonotype. The chain combines TRBV6-5 with TRBJ2-3; D assignment may be TRBD1 or TRBD2 (5 bases each). V was cut by 4 bases and J by 1 base, with 12 bases left in between. CDR1 is MNHEY and CDR2 is SVGAGI in the germline V gene. CDR3 length: 15 residues. CDR3 DNA sequence: TGTGCCAGCAGTTTGGACGGGGCTGGCACAGATACGCAGTATTTT. Translated, it gives CASSLDGAGTDTQYF.

In its sample, this clonotype was seen many times. This chain links TRBV6-2 or TRBV6-3 with TRBJ2-3; 7 bases map to TRBD2. CDR1 is MNHEY and CDR2 is SVGEGT in the germline V gene. The CDR3 is made up of 16 amino acids. The V segment lost 10 bases and the J segment 2 bases; nucleotides outside the gene matches: 15. CDR3 loop: CANKASGGNLTDTQYF. The CDR3, as DNA: TGTGCCAACAAAGCTAGCGGCGGGAACCTCACAGATACGCAGTATTTT.

The genes are TRBV6-6 and TRBJ1-1; D not certain. Germline CDR1 is MNHNY and CDR2 is SVGAGI (reference sequence). The CDR3 runs 14 residues. The germline V and J ends were trimmed by 5 bases and 5 bases, with 15 bases remaining between them. Here the CDR3 DNA reads TGTGCCAGCAGTCCCTGGACTCCCCTGACTGAAGCTTTCTTT. Residues: CASSPWTPLTEAFF.

V gene TRBV9 combines with J gene TRBJ1-1; D remains ambiguous. The CDR3 is made up of 15 amino acids. Between the trimmed V and J ends, which lost 0 bases and 1 base, there was a span of 10 bases. Germline CDR1 is SGDLS and CDR2 is YYNGEE. CDR3 sequence (DNA): TGTGCCAGCAGCGTAGATGGACGAGCGAACACTGAAGCTTTCTTT. Its translation is CASSVDGRANTEAFF.

This clonotype was detected a few times. J is TRBJ2-3 and V is TRBV14; D possibly corresponds to TRBD2 (6 bases). V lost 0 bases and J lost 10, with 11 bases in between. Germline V gene lookup returns CDR1 SGHDN and CDR2 FVKESK. This CDR3 has 13 residues. DNA of the CDR3: TGTGCCAGCAGCCAAGAGGAGGGGCTGGCGCAGTATTTT. This encodes CASSQEEGLAQYF.

In this sample, this clonotype turned up a few times. The chain has TRBV7-9 and TRBJ1-1; 9 nucleotides align to TRBD1. V lost 1 base and J lost 9; bases outside the gene matches: 6. The CDR3 is 14 amino acids. Germline V gene lookup returns CDR1 SEHNR and CDR2 FQNEAQ (reference sequence). The CDR3 coding sequence is TGTGCCAGCAGCTTAGAGGGACAGGGCCGTAAAGCTTTCTTT. It translates to CASSLEGQGRKAFF.

The chain uses TRBV12-3 or TRBV12-4 and TRBJ1-4, with TRBD1 identical over 7 bases. The CDR3 runs to 15 residues. V was clipped by 5 bases and J by 4 bases; unmatched bases: 7. This CDR3 reads CASSRRTGYNEKLFF. The CDR3, as DNA: TGTGCCAGCAGTAGGCGGACAGGTTATAATGAAAAACTGTTTTTT.

This clonotype was seen a few times. This chain uses TRBV12-3 or TRBV12-4 with TRBJ2-7; possible D gene TRBD2, 6 bases. The CDR3 contains 16 residues. Trimming took off 7 bases at V and 2 bases at J, with 21 bases between the two ends. Written as DNA, the CDR3 is TGTGCCAGCACGACCTGGCGGGGCGGGCGAACCTACGAGCAGTACTTC. Translated, it gives CASTTWRGGRTYEQYF.

The gene calls are TRBV6-5 and TRBJ2-1; the D is unclear. Germline CDR1 and CDR2: MNHEY and SVGAGI. The CDR3 consists of 15 residues. V was clipped by 6 bases and J by 4 bases, with 16 bases between them. The CDR3 DNA sequence: TGTGCCAGCAGAGATCCCATTGGAATATACAATGAGCAGTTCTTC. Translation gives CASRDPIGIYNEQFF.

In regard to this clonotype: A much larger clonotype is one base distant, so this may be a read error. The chain has TRBV5-1 and TRBJ2-1; weak D call: TRBD1 (6 bases). Germline V gene sequence: CDR1 SGHRS, CDR2 YFSETQ. The CDR3 is 15 residues long. The CDR3 region is CASSWTDPTYNQQFF. The CDR3, as DNA: TGCGCCAGCAGCTGGACAGACCCGACCTACAATCAGCAGTTCTTC.

Concerning this clonotype: At one boundary the junction diverges from the germline segment, which might be a read error. V is TRBV5-1 and J is TRBJ2-3, with D tentatively TRBD1 (5 bases). The CDR3 runs 15 residues. Germline V gene lookup returns CDR1 SGHRS and CDR2 YFSETQ. CDR3 region: CTSSNGHSGTDTQYF. The CDR3 bases are TGCACCAGCAGCAACGGACACTCGGGCACAGATACGCAGTATTTT.

The rearrangement links TRBV24-1 to TRBJ2-4, with D hard to call. The CDR3 loop spans 15 amino acids. V lost 3 bases, J lost 9 bases, and 17 bases lay in between. The germline gives CDR1 KGHDR, CDR2 SFDVKD. CDR3 region: CATSDPKTQHGIQYF. The DNA for the CDR3 is TGTGCCACCAGTGATCCCAAGACGCAACATGGCATTCAGTACTTC.

This clonotype occurred a few times. The rearrangement links TRBV6-1 to TRBJ2-5, with 8 bases aligning to TRBD1. The J call is uncertain, as TRBJ2-1 better fits the DNA end. Germline CDR1 is MNHNS and CDR2 is SASEGT. This CDR3 has 13 residues. CDR3 protein: CAGYRQGHGEQFF. Here the CDR3 DNA reads TGTGCCGGGTATAGACAGGGGCACGGGGAGCAGTTCTTC.

The rearrangement joins TRBV7-3 to TRBJ2-3; D possibly corresponds to TRBD2 (5 bases). Trimming shortened V by 2 bases and J by 1 base, and 13 bases separated the two germline ends. From germline, CDR1 is SGHTA and CDR2 FQGTGA. The CDR3 runs to 16 residues. CDR3: CASSLGLAPRTDTQYF. The CDR3 coding sequence is TGTGCCAGCAGCTTAGGGTTAGCGCCCCGCACAGATACGCAGTATTTT.